These 19 T cell receptor beta chains came from one sample sequenced in a study of cytomegalovirus exposure and HLA in healthy donors. With 60 Vbeta and 13 Jbeta primers, the PCR was carried out. The assay was immunoSEQ multiplex PCR, and TCRdb's table has in-frame clones only and misses some. The sample carries over 100,000 clones, around 68% recorded once. Sequenced input: PBMCs. The source is a human donor in good health.

There are a few counts of this clone. This chain uses TRBV5-1 with TRBJ2-7; 8 bases are a match to TRBD2. The CDR3 runs 16 residues. Trimming took 1 base from V and 3 from J; bases not matched to a gene: 9. The germline V gene encodes CDR1 SGHRS and CDR2 YFSETQ. The CDR3 DNA is TGCGCCAGCAGCTTGATTGTGGCGGGAGGAGGCTACGAGCAGTACTTC. As protein: CASSLIVAGGGYEQYF.

The CDR3 DNA is TGTGCCTGGAGAAAGGTCACGGAGGATTATAATGAAAAACTGTTTTTT. Protein: CAWRKVTEDYNEKLFF. V usage is TRBV30 and J usage is TRBJ1-4; D gene unclear. Trimming cost V 3 bases and J 4 bases, with 18 bases left between them. The germline gives CDR1 GTSNPN, CDR2 SVGIG (reference sequence). The CDR3 covers 16 residues.

In this sample, this clone turned up a few times. The CDR3, as DNA: TGTGCCATCAGTGATGGATGGGGGACAGCGTACGAGCAGTACTTC. The encoded protein is CAISDGWGTAYEQYF. The V gene is TRBV10-3, the J gene TRBJ2-7, with 7 bases identical to TRBD1. In germline, CDR1 is ENHRY, CDR2 SYGVKD. The CDR3 spans 15 residues. Trimming removed 3 bases from V and 4 bases from J; junction bases left unmatched: 9.

This clone was recorded once. The chain employs TRBV28 and TRBJ1-1; D might be TRBD1 (5 bases). The CDR3 length is 12 residues. V was clipped by 3 bases and J by 7 bases, with 9 bases between them. Germline CDR1 and CDR2: MDHEN and SYDVKM. Written as DNA, the CDR3 is TGTGCCAGCAGTTTGAGGCAGGGTGAAGCTTTCTTT. The encoded protein is CASSLRQGEAFF.

This chain links TRBV4-2 with TRBJ2-7; TRBD2 agrees at 10 bases. The length of the CDR3 is 19 residues. CDR1 and CDR2 (germline): LGHNA, YNFKEQ. The V gene end was trimmed by 1 base and the J gene end by 2 bases; junction bases not matched to a gene: 14. The CDR3 DNA reads TGTGCCAGCAGCCAAGTGGGGCTCACTAGCGGGACCTCCCCCTACGAGCAGTACTTC. It yields the protein CASSQVGLTSGTSPYEQYF.

The chain's CDR3 is CASSPIQGAYTEAFF. The DNA for the CDR3 is TGTGCCAGCAGCCCAATACAGGGGGCTTACACTGAAGCTTTCTTT. The rearrangement links TRBV14 to TRBJ1-1, with 9 positions matching TRBD1. Per the germline V gene, CDR1 is SGHDN and CDR2 is FVKESK. The CDR3 is made up of 15 amino acids. Losses at the gene ends were 4 bases for V and 3 bases for J; bases not matched to a gene: 6.

CDR3 DNA sequence: TGTGCCAGCAGTGCCGGGACTAGCGGGATTCAGTACTTC. Protein: CASSAGTSGIQYF. The chain uses TRBV6-1 and TRBJ2-4; 12 bases fit TRBD2. Unmatched junction bases numbered 2, after V lost 4 bases and J lost 10 bases. The CDR3 totals 13 residues. CDR1 and CDR2 from the germline V gene are MNHNS and SASEGT.

J is TRBJ1-1 and V is TRBV19; D is unresolved. The germline gives CDR1 LNHDA, CDR2 SQIVND (reference sequence). V lost 5 bases and J 5 bases, leaving 15 bases between the germline ends. CDR3 length equals 14 residues. The CDR3 reads CASSVTDTSTEAFF. The CDR3 DNA reads TGTGCCAGTAGTGTGACTGATACCAGTACTGAAGCTTTCTTT.

This clone has only a few counts. V and J are TRBV6-6 and TRBJ2-3; D is ambiguous. Germline V CDR1 and CDR2: MNHNY, SVGAGI (reference sequence). V lost 6 bases and J lost 0, with 7 bases in between. This CDR3 comprises 13 residues. The CDR3 nucleotides are TGTGCCAGCAGGTTCGGTAGCACAGATACGCAGTATTTT. Amino acid sequence: CASRFGSTDTQYF.

The gene calls are TRBV6-5 and TRBJ2-5; 7 bases are a match to TRBD1. The DNA matches TRBJ2-7 better at its end, which makes the J call doubtful. The length of the CDR3 is 15 residues. The germline V gene encodes CDR1 MNHEY and CDR2 SVGAGI. The CDR3 region is CASSFGQVEFGEQYF. In DNA, the CDR3 is TGTGCCAGCAGTTTCGGACAGGTGGAGTTTGGCGAGCAGTACTTC.

V is TRBV2 and J is TRBJ2-7; weak D call: TRBD1 (6 bases). V was clipped by 5 bases and J by 4 bases, with 18 bases between them. The CDR3 is 15 amino acids. The germline gives CDR1 SNHLY, CDR2 FYNNEI. CDR3 sequence (DNA): TGTGCCAGCAGTCCATGGGGACACAACCCTTACGAGCAGTACTTC. Its translation: CASSPWGHNPYEQYF.

The chain uses TRBV5-1 and TRBJ2-7; TRBD2 matches at 9 bases. The germline gives CDR1 SGHRS, CDR2 YFSETQ. J gave up 5 bases and V 2 bases, and 11 bases lay outside the gene matches. The CDR3 runs to 16 residues. The CDR3 protein is CASSFGGGRALDEQYF. The CDR3 DNA reads TGCGCCAGCAGCTTTGGAGGCGGGAGGGCCCTCGACGAGCAGTACTTC.

The V call is TRBV6-5, the J call TRBJ2-7; D is unresolved. Germline V CDR1 and CDR2: MNHEY, SVGAGI. The CDR3 extends over 13 amino acids. Trimming shortened V by 10 bases and J by 4 bases, and 17 bases separated the two germline ends. This CDR3 reads CATQAEIEYEQYF. In nucleotides, the CDR3 is TGTGCCACCCAGGCTGAGATCGAATACGAGCAGTACTTC.

The chain links TRBV18 to TRBJ1-6, with 8 bases that match TRBD1. The CDR3 length is 15 residues. The J segment lost 5 bases and the V segment lost 4 bases, leaving 4 bases of the junction unmatched. The germline V gene encodes CDR1 KGHSH and CDR2 LQKENI. DNA of the CDR3: TGTGCCAGCTCACGAACAGGGGGAGATAATTCACCCCTCCACTTT. As protein: CASSRTGGDNSPLHF.

The V and J genes are TRBV5-1 and TRBJ2-7, with a possible D match to TRBD2 (5 bases). Trimming shortened V by 6 bases and J by 5 bases, and 12 bases separated the two germline ends. Per the germline V gene, CDR1 is SGHRS and CDR2 is YFSETQ. The CDR3 is 12 amino acids. DNA of the CDR3: TGCGCCAGCATCCCCAGGAGGAACGAGCAGTACTTC. It translates to CASIPRRNEQYF.

This clone was seen just once. At one of its ends the junction is not consistent with the germline gene, which may arise from a read error. The rearrangement links TRBV30 to TRBJ2-7; 7 bases are shared with TRBD2. Germline lookup yields CDR1 GTSNPN and CDR2 SVGIG (reference sequence). CDR3 length: 13 residues. CDR3 sequence: CAWSLAAIYEQYF. CDR3 sequence (DNA): TGTGCCTGGAGCCTAGCGGCGATCTACGAGCAGTACTTT.

The gene calls are TRBV7-9 and TRBJ2-1; TRBD2 matches at 8 bases. From germline, CDR1 is SEHNR and CDR2 FQNEAQ (reference sequence). The CDR3 is 18 amino acids. With V trimmed by 5 bases and J by 6 bases, 18 bases remained unmatched. The CDR3 protein is CASSPPLVAGLGGNEQFF. DNA for the CDR3: TGTGCCAGCAGCCCACCCTTAGTAGCGGGACTAGGGGGCAATGAGCAGTTCTTC.

V is TRBV28 and J is TRBJ1-1; no firm D call. The V gene's germline CDR1 is MDHEN and CDR2 SYDVKM. Trimming cost V 6 bases and J 0 bases, with 17 bases left between them. The CDR3 contains 16 residues. The CDR3 nucleotides read TGTGCCAGCAGGCTGCTGAGTGGAGTATTGAACACTGAAGCTTTCTTT. As protein: CASRLLSGVLNTEAFF.

The V call is TRBV10-3, the J call TRBJ1-1; D possibly corresponds to TRBD1 (6 bases). Germline assignment: CDR1 ENHRY and CDR2 SYGVKD. The length of the CDR3 is 13 residues. V was shortened by 6 bases and J by 4 bases, with 12 bases between the two germline ends. CDR3 protein: CAIRGAATTEAFF. For the CDR3, the DNA is TGTGCCATCAGGGGGGCAGCAACCACTGAAGCTTTCTTT.